The clone carrying this TCR beta chain was observed a few times. Its antigen is not known. The germline and genes are mouse ones. The sample is drawn from a study of tissue T cells after allogeneic stem cell transplantation. Study-wide points: TCR repertoires tracked anatomic similarity, regardless of disease or transplant status.

The assay was immunoSEQ multiplex PCR, and TCRdb's table has in-frame clones only and misses some. The sample holds approximately 5,200 clones, about 30% seen once. Time point given: mouse harvest day 14 after allogeneic transplant. Mouse grafts combined 10^7 T-cell-depleted bone marrow cells with 10^6 splenic CD5+ T cells. Mice had MHC-mismatched B6 into BALB/c GVHD, sampled day 7 or 14. The specimen was skin. This receptor was identified in a female BALB/c mouse given C57BL/6 T cells with graft-versus-host disease after an allogeneic hematopoietic cell transplant.

The CDR3 DNA, read in part, is TGTGCCAGCAGTCTGTCCCCTGGAGCTGAGCAGTTC. Amino acid sequence: CASSLSPGAEQF. The entire CDR3 protein reads CASSLSPGAEQFF. The genes are TRBV26 and TRBJ2-1; D uncertain. From the germline J gene comes the end of the CDR3, since the read stops 1 residue before it. Germline CDR1 is KGHPV and CDR2 is FQNQEV (reference sequence). This CDR3 is 13 amino acids long. The germline V and J ends were trimmed by 0 bases and 7 bases, with 7 bases remaining between them.